Presented here are 30 T cell receptor beta chains from one specimen sequenced in a study of T-cell memory formation after mild COVID-19 (dated by TCRdb to 2020 to 2022). Receptors were amplified or captured by 5' RACE. Sequencing was performed on an Illumina NovaSeq 6000. Through fastp at Q25 and MiXCR, TCRdb rebuilt clones from the public reads, retaining in-frame beta chains. When rows share a CDR3 protein, they turn into one entry using the most common DNA and genes. The sample profile shows approximately 45,000 distinct CDR3 sequences; around 6.3% of them were found once. The top ten clonotypes cover about 0.8% of the sample. Sample: PBMCs or a T cell subset sorted from them (not recorded which). The receptors stem from an adult who had mild COVID-19 (a few samples of this study predate the infection). The sample titles of this study are shuffled in the database, so cell type and time point are left out.

This clonotype was observed a few times. J is TRBJ1-1 and V is TRBV29-1, with D tentatively TRBD1 (6 bases). V was pared by 7 bases and J by 5 bases, with 14 bases between. CDR3 length: 12 residues. Germline CDR1 reads SQVTM; CDR2 reads ANQGSEA. The CDR3 protein is CSGYRVETEAFF. CDR3 in DNA: TGCAGCGGATACAGGGTGGAGACTGAAGCTTTCTTT.

This clonotype occurred many times. The genes are TRBV30 and TRBJ1-1; 8 nucleotides match TRBD1. This CDR3 contains 15 residues. The V and J ends lost 5 bases and 0 bases, in that order; junction bases with no gene match: 8. Germline loops: CDR1 GTSNPN, CDR2 SVGIG (reference sequence). The CDR3 coding sequence is TGTGCCTGGGAAGGACAGGGAAAGATGAACACTGAAGCTTTCTTT. Its translation: CAWEGQGKMNTEAFF.

The chain carries TRBV11-2 and TRBJ2-3; no clear D gene. CDR1 SGHAT and CDR2 FQNNGV come from the germline V gene. This CDR3 spans 15 amino acids. With 4 bases removed from V and 2 bases from J, the gap between germline ends came to 13 bases. The CDR3 sequence is CASSSSLGYTDTQYF. In DNA form, the CDR3 reads TGTGCCAGCAGCTCGTCTCTAGGCTACACAGATACGCAGTATTTT.

This clonotype was observed once. For the CDR3, the DNA is TGTGCCAGCCAGCGTGTGGCTGATAGCAATCAGCCCCAGCATTTT. Translating gives CASQRVADSNQPQHF. J is TRBJ1-5 and V is TRBV19, with unresolved D. This CDR3 contains 15 residues. Trimming stripped 9 bases from V and 0 bases from J, with 15 bases between. CDR1 is LNHDA, CDR2 SQIVND, per germline (reference sequence).

At least ten counts were recorded for this clonotype. This rearrangement joins TRBV15 to TRBJ2-4, with D maybe TRBD2 (5 bases). Germline CDR1 is LNHNV and CDR2 is YYDKDF (reference sequence). This CDR3 has 14 amino acids. Trimming took off 9 bases at V and 0 bases at J, with 12 bases between the two ends. CDR3 bases: TGTGCCACGGACTCTGGGATAGCCAAAAACATTCAGTACTTC. It is translated as CATDSGIAKNIQYF.

J is TRBJ2-7 and V is TRBV10-3; TRBD2 agrees at 10 bases. The length of the CDR3 is 17 residues. The trim removed 4 bases at V and 5 bases at J, leaving 14 bases unmatched. The V gene's germline CDR1 is ENHRY and CDR2 SYGVKD. In DNA form, the CDR3 reads TGTGCCATCAGTGCGTCAGACCCTAGCGGGGGAAGAAACGAGCAGTACTTC. It is translated as CAISASDPSGGRNEQYF.

This clonotype was detected a few times. This chain links TRBV6-5 with TRBJ1-1, with TRBD1 identical over 10 bases. CDR1 and CDR2 from the germline V gene are MNHEY and SVGAGI. This CDR3 contains 16 residues. The J segment lost 3 bases and the V segment lost 2 bases, leaving 6 bases of the junction unmatched. CDR3 DNA sequence: TGTGCCAGCAGTTACGGGGGGACAGGGGCACACACTGAAGCTTTCTTT. Translated, it gives CASSYGGTGAHTEAFF.

The chain couples TRBV12-3 or TRBV12-4 to TRBJ1-3; D is undetermined. The V end lost 3 bases, the J end lost 2 bases, and 2 bases lay between the germline ends. The CDR3 is 12 amino acids. DNA of the CDR3: TGTGCCAGCAGTTTCACTGGAAACACCATATATTTT. Its translation: CASSFTGNTIYF.

The chain has TRBV2 and TRBJ1-6; unclear D gene. Trimming stripped 6 bases from V and 17 bases from J, with 17 bases between. CDR1 is SNHLY and CDR2 is FYNNEI in the germline V gene. The CDR3 spans 12 residues. Here the CDR3 reads CASRRTDYFIHF. In DNA form, the CDR3 reads TGTGCCAGCAGACGGACGGATTACTTTATCCACTTT.

This clonotype was picked up many times. The chain links TRBV7-3 to TRBJ2-1, with D possibly being TRBD1 or TRBD2 (5 bases each). The CDR3 loop spans 16 amino acids. Trimming took 4 bases from V and 1 from J, leaving 14 bases between them. The germline CDR1 and CDR2 sequences are SGHTA and FQGTGA. This chain's CDR3 is CASSSQPGRSYNEQFF. In nucleotides, the CDR3 is TGTGCCAGCAGCTCGCAGCCGGGACGGTCCTACAATGAGCAGTTCTTC.

This clonotype has a handful of counts. The gene calls are TRBV18 and TRBJ1-2; D is undetermined. Germline lookup yields CDR1 KGHSH and CDR2 LQKENI. The CDR3 spans 13 residues. V lost 3 bases to trimming and J lost 8 bases, with 13 bases between them. The CDR3 is CASSPAPTGGYTF. CDR3 bases: TGTGCCAGCTCACCCGCCCCCACCGGAGGCTACACCTTC.

This clonotype was seen at least ten times. The gene calls are TRBV20-1 and TRBJ2-7; D is perhaps TRBD1 or TRBD2 (5 bases each). V was trimmed by 5 bases and J by 0 bases, leaving 17 bases between them. CDR1 and CDR2 from the germline V gene are DFQATT and SNEGSKA (reference sequence). This CDR3 spans 15 amino acids. CDR3 nucleotides: TGCAGTGCTGCGGACCGGGACCAAAGCTCCTACGAGCAGTACTTC. Its protein product is CSAADRDQSSYEQYF.

V and J are TRBV30 and TRBJ1-5; unclear D gene. V was cut by 2 bases and J by 5 bases, with 10 bases left in between. Germline CDR1 and CDR2: GTSNPN and SVGIG (reference sequence). CDR3 size: 13 residues. CDR3 residues: CAWSPDGDQPQHF. The CDR3 coding sequence is TGTGCCTGGAGTCCCGACGGAGATCAGCCCCAGCATTTT.

At least ten counts were recorded for this clonotype. J is TRBJ2-7 and V is TRBV7-2, with TRBD2 matching over 8 bases. Germline lookup yields CDR1 SGHTA and CDR2 FQGNSA. With V trimmed by 4 bases and J by 3 bases, 11 bases remained unmatched. The CDR3 has 16 residues. The CDR3 DNA sequence: TGTGCCAGCAGCTCTCGGGGGGGCGGGAGGAGCTACGAGCAGTACTTC. Translation: CASSSRGGGRSYEQYF.

Points on this clonotype: An end of the junction differs from the germline gene, which may be a read error. V and J are TRBV19 and TRBJ1-1; a weak D match, TRBD1 (6 bases). Germline V gene data show CDR1 as LNHDA and CDR2 as SQIVND (reference sequence). The CDR3 sequence is 14 residues long. CDR3: CVSNPTGMNTEAFF. For the CDR3, the DNA is TGTGTCAGTAACCCGACAGGAATGAACACTGAAGCTTTCTTT.

V gene TRBV5-6 combines with J gene TRBJ2-5; possible D gene TRBD1, 7 bases. There are 14 residues in the CDR3. Per germline, CDR1 SGHDT and CDR2 YYEEEE. Trimming cost V 4 bases and J 1 base, with 11 bases left between them. CDR3 region: CASSRGTVQETQYF. CDR3 sequence (DNA): TGTGCCAGCAGCCGGGGGACAGTCCAAGAGACCCAGTACTTC.

The chain employs TRBV7-9 and TRBJ1-1; 7 bases agree with TRBD1. Per the germline V gene, CDR1 is SEHNR and CDR2 is FQNEAQ (reference sequence). V lost 1 base and J lost 3; bases outside the gene matches: 14. CDR3 length equals 18 residues. The CDR3 region is CASSLGDRAYNDDTEAFF. The CDR3, as DNA: TGTGCCAGCAGCTTAGGAGACAGGGCATATAATGATGACACTGAAGCTTTCTTT. Combining the CDR3 with reference TRBV7-9 and TRBJ1-1 gives the whole variable domain DTGVSQNPRHKITKRGQNVTFRCDPISEHNRLYWYRQTLGQGPEFLTYFQNEAQLEKSRLLSDRFSAERPKGSFSTLEIQRTEQGDSAMYLCASSLGDRAYNDDTEAFFGQGTRLTVV.

This clonotype was recorded a few times. The rearrangement uses TRBV29-1 and TRBJ2-3; D is ambiguous. V lost 8 bases and J lost 1, with 10 bases in between. This CDR3 has 12 amino acids. CDR1 is SQVTM and CDR2 is ANQGSEA in the germline V gene. DNA of the CDR3: TGCAGCCTCTTGCAGGGCACAGATACGCAGTATTTT. Encoded protein: CSLLQGTDTQYF.

This clonotype was counted a few times. The rearrangement joins TRBV2 to TRBJ1-4; 10 nucleotides agree with TRBD1. CDR3 length equals 17 residues. The V segment lost 7 bases and the J segment 4 bases; nucleotides outside the gene matches: 12. The V gene's germline CDR1 is SNHLY and CDR2 FYNNEI. The CDR3 region has the DNA TGTGCCAGCACGAGGACAGGGGGACTCGTGGGTAATGAAAAACTGTTTTTT. This sequence encodes CASTRTGGLVGNEKLFF.

This clonotype was seen repeatedly, ten times or more. The chain recombines TRBV12-3 or TRBV12-4 with TRBJ2-7; D gene ambiguous. Deletions cut 3 bases from V and 3 bases from J, with 6 bases between. The CDR3 has 12 amino acids. CDR3 region: CASSFDRYEQYF. The CDR3 region has the DNA TGTGCCAGCAGTTTCGATCGCTACGAGCAGTACTTC.

Many counts were recorded for this clonotype. The chain recombines TRBV5-1 with TRBJ2-1; 10 bases map to TRBD1. CDR3 length: 16 amino acids. Per germline, CDR1 SGHRS and CDR2 YFSETQ. Unmatched junction bases numbered 16, after V lost 8 bases and J lost 8 bases. CDR3 residues: CARSRYGTGDIDEQFF. DNA of the CDR3: TGCGCCAGATCCCGATACGGGACAGGGGATATAGATGAGCAGTTCTTC.

This clonotype was seen ten or more times. The rearrangement links TRBV24-1 to TRBJ1-5, with D perhaps matching TRBD1 (5 bases). Germline lookup yields CDR1 KGHDR and CDR2 SFDVKD. CDR3 length equals 14 residues. V lost 2 bases and J 8 bases, leaving 12 bases between the germline ends. The CDR3 here is CATSDSTGTKPQHF. CDR3 sequence (DNA): TGTGCCACCAGTGATTCAACCGGGACTAAGCCCCAGCATTTT.

V usage is TRBV7-2 and J usage is TRBJ2-2; D not certain. V lost 5 bases and J 6 bases, leaving 13 bases between the germline ends. Germline V CDR1 and CDR2: SGHTA, FQGNSA. There are 14 residues in the CDR3. The CDR3 here is CASSPRVAAGELFF. CDR3 nucleotides: TGTGCCAGCAGCCCCAGAGTAGCCGCCGGGGAGCTGTTTTTT.

This clonotype was counted ten times or more. The J gene is TRBJ1-6, the V gene TRBV5-1, with no clear D. The CDR3 is made up of 16 amino acids. Germline lookup yields CDR1 SGHRS and CDR2 YFSETQ. Trimming took off 0 bases at V and 10 bases at J, with 17 bases between the two ends. CDR3 amino acids: CASSLGMEHRVSPLHF. CDR3 coding DNA: TGCGCCAGCAGCTTGGGAATGGAGCACCGGGTCTCACCCCTCCACTTT.

The chain couples TRBV27 to TRBJ1-5, with a weak D call TRBD1 (5 bases). V dropped 4 bases and J dropped 8 bases, with 12 bases sitting between them. This CDR3 comprises 13 residues. CDR1 and CDR2 from the germline V gene are MNHEY and SMNVEV (reference sequence). The DNA for the CDR3 is TGTGCCAGCAGTTATAGGGGAGGTGAGCCCCAGCATTTT. Translation gives CASSYRGGEPQHF.

This clonotype came up a few times. V is TRBV29-1 and J is TRBJ2-3; perhaps TRBD2 as D (6 bases). Germline values: CDR1 SQVTM, CDR2 ANQGSEA. Trimming stripped 7 bases from V and 1 base from J, with 15 bases between. The length of the CDR3 is 14 residues. This chain's CDR3 is CSALAKGRTDTQYF. CDR3 nucleotide sequence: TGCAGCGCCCTAGCGAAGGGTCGCACAGATACGCAGTATTTT.

This clonotype occurred many times. The J gene is TRBJ2-1, the V gene TRBV27; D ambiguous. The germline V gene has CDR1 MNHEY and CDR2 SMNVEV (reference sequence). There are 12 residues in the CDR3. With 3 bases removed from V and 9 bases from J, the gap between germline ends came to 9 bases. CDR3 in DNA: TGTGCCAGCAGTTTTAGGAACGGTGAGCAGTTCTTC. It yields the protein CASSFRNGEQFF.

This clonotype showed up many times. The V and J genes are TRBV3-1 and TRBJ2-7; TRBD1 might be the D (5 bases). The V end was cut by 4 bases, the J end by 2 bases, with 12 bases between. CDR1 and CDR2 (germline): LGHDT, YNNKEL (reference sequence). The CDR3 is 14 amino acids. The CDR3 sequence: CASSRQIVPYEQYF. CDR3 bases: TGTGCCAGCAGCCGACAGATCGTACCCTACGAGCAGTACTTC.

Many counts were recorded for this clonotype. The chain combines TRBV7-3 with TRBJ2-3; D is unresolved. Per germline, CDR1 SGHTA and CDR2 FQGTGA. The ends were cut back, 2 bases at V and 1 base at J, with 7 bases in the middle. This CDR3 is 14 amino acids long. The CDR3 DNA follows: TGTGCCAGCAGCTTAGGGGTCCGCACAGATACGCAGTATTTT. It encodes CASSLGVRTDTQYF.

This clonotype was picked up many times. The V call is TRBV5-1, the J call TRBJ2-3, with D hard to call. The CDR3 spans 14 residues. V lost 1 base, J lost 2 bases, and 8 bases lay in between. The germline CDR1 and CDR2 sequences are SGHRS and YFSETQ. CDR3 loop: CASSLSQITDTQYF. In nucleotides, the CDR3 is TGCGCCAGCAGCTTGAGTCAAATCACAGATACGCAGTATTTT.